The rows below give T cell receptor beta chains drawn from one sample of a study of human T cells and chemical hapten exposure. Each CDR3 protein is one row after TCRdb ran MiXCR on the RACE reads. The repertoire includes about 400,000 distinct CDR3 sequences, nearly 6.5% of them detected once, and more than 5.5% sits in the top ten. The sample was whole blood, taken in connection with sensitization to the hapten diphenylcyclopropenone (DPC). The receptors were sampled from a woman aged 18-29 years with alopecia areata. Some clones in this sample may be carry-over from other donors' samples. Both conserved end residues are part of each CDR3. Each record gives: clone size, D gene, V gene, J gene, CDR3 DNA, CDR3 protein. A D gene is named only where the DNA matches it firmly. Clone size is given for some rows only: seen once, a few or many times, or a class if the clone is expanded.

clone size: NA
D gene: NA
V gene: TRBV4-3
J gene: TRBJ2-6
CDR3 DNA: TGCGCCAGCAGCCACCCACAGGGAGGGCCTGGGGCCAACGTCCTGACTTTC
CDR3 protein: CASSHPQGGPGANVLTF

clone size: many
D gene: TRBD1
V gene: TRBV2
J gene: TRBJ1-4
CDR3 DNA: TGTGCCAGCAGGGGACAGGGGGTCGCTAATGAAAAACTGTTTTTT
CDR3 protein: CASRGQGVANEKLFF

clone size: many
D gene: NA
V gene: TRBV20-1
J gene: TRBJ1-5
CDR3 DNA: TGCAGTGCTAGACAGGAGTTAAATCAGCCCCAGCATTTT
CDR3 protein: CSARQELNQPQHF

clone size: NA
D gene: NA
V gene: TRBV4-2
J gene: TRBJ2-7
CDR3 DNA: TGTGCCAGCAGCCAAGCAGGTGGTCCCCGGCAGTACTTC
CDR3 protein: CASSQAGGPRQYF

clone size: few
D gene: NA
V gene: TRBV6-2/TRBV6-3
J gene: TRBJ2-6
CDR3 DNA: TGTGCCAGCAGTTACTCCAGCTCGACCTCTGGGGCCAACGTCCTGACTTTC
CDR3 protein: CASSYSSSTSGANVLTF

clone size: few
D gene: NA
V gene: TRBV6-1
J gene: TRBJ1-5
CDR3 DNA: TGTGCCAGCAGTGAATGGCAGATGTATAGCAATCAGCCCCAGCATTTT
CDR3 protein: CASSEWQMYSNQPQHF

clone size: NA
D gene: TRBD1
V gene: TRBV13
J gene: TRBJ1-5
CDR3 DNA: TGTGCCAGCAACCAGGGGGGGCCTAGCAATCAGCCCCAGCATTTT
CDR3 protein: CASNQGGPSNQPQHF

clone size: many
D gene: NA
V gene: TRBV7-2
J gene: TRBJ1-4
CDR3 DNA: TGTGCCAGCAGCTCAGACACCGCTACTAATGAAAAACTGTTTTTT
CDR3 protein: CASSSDTATNEKLFF

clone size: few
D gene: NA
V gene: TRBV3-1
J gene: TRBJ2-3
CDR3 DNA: TGTGCCAGCAGCCAAGAAGGAACCCAACGAGGGGCAGATACGCAGTATTTT
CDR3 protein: CASSQEGTQRGADTQYF

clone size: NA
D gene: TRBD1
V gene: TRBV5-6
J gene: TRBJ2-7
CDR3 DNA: TGTGCCAGCAGCTCCGGGACAGGGGTTTCCTACGAGCAGTACTTC
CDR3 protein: CASSSGTGVSYEQYF

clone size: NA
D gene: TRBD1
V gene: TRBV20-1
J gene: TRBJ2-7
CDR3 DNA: TGCAGTGCTAAGGACAGGGACCTCGAGCAGTACTTC
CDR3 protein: CSAKDRDLEQYF

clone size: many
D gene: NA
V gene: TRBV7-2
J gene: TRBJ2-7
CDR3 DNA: TGTGCCAGCAGCCTAATGACCGACTCCTACGAGCAGTACTTC
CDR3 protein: CASSLMTDSYEQYF

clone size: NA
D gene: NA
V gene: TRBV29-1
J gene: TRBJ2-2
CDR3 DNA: TGCAGCGGGAAGTCTGCCGGGGACACCGGGGAGCTGTTTTTT
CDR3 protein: CSGKSAGDTGELFF

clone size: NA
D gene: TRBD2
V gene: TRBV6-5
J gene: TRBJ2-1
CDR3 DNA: TGTGCCAGCACGGGAGGCGTGGGCGAGCAGTTCTTC
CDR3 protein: CASTGGVGEQFF

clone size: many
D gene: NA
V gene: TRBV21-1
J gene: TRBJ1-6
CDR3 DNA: TGTGCCAGCACCCTAACATCACCCCTCCACTTT
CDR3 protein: CASTLTSPLHF

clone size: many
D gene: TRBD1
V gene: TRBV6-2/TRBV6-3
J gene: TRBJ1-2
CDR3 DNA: TGTGCCAGCATCAAATCCCGGGACAGGAGCTATGGCTACACCTTC
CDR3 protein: CASIKSRDRSYGYTF

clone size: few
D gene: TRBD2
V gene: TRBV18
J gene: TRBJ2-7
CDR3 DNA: TGTGCCAGCTCACTGGGCCCTATAGCGGGGGGGCCCTACGAGCAGTACTTC
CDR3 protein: CASSLGPIAGGPYEQYF

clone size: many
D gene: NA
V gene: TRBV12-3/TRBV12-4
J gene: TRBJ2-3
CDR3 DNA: TGTGCCAGCAGTTCCCTGGTCGGGTCTCAAGATACGCAGTATTTT
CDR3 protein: CASSSLVGSQDTQYF

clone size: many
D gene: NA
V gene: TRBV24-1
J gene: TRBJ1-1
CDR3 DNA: TGTGCCACCAGTGATTACTGGAACACTGAAGCTTTCTTT
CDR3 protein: CATSDYWNTEAFF

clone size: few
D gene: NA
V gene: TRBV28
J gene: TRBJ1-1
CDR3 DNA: TGTGCCGGTTCGACAGGCGGGGCTGAAGCTTTCTTT
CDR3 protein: CAGSTGGAEAFF

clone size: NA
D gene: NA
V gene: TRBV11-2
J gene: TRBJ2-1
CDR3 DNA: TGTGCCAGCAGCCCCAGCTTTGAGCAGTTCTTC
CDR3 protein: CASSPSFEQFF

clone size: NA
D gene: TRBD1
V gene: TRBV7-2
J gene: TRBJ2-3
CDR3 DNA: TGTGCCAGCAGCCCTCCGGGACAGGGGAGGACAGATACGCAGTATTTT
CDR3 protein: CASSPPGQGRTDTQYF

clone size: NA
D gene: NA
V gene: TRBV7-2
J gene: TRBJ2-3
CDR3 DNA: TGTGCCAGCAGCCCGGATGCCGGGACTGAGGCGATAGATACGCAGTATTTT
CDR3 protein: CASSPDAGTEAIDTQYF

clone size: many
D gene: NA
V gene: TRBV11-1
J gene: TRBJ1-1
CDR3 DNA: TGTGCCAGCAGCTTATTCTCTTGGAGTCCGAGGGGCACTGAAGCTTTCTTT
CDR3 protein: CASSLFSWSPRGTEAFF

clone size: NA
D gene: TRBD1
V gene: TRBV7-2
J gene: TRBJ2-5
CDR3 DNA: TGTGCCAGCAGCTCTCAAGGGGGCGGGGAGACCCAGTACTTC
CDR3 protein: CASSSQGGGETQYF

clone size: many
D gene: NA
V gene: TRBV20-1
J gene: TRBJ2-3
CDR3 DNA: TGCAGTGCTAGATCCCCTAGCGAGATTACAGATACGCAGTATTTT
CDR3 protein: CSARSPSEITDTQYF

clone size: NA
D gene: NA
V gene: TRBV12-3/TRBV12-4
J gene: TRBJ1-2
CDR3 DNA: TGTGCCAGCAGTTTAGGACGGCGTGGCTACACCTTC
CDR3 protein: CASSLGRRGYTF

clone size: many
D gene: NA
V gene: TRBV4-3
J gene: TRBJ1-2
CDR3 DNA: TGCGCCAGCAGCCAAGAAGTCAGGGCCTACTATGGCTACACCTTC
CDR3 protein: CASSQEVRAYYGYTF

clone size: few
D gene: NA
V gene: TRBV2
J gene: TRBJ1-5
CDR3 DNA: TGTGCCAGCAGCGACGGGACTGTTCAGCCCCAGCATTTT
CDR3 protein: CASSDGTVQPQHF

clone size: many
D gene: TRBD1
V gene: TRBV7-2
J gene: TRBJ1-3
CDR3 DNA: TGTGCCAGCAGACGAGACAGGGCTGGAAACACCATATATTTT
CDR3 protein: CASRRDRAGNTIYF

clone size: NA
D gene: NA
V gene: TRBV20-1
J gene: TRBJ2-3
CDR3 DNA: TGCAGTGCTGGACACTTCACAGATACGCAGTATTTT
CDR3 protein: CSAGHFTDTQYF

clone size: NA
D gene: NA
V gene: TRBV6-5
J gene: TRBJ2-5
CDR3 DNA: TGTGCCAGCGGAGGATACGTCGACGAGACCCAGTACTTC
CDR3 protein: CASGGYVDETQYF

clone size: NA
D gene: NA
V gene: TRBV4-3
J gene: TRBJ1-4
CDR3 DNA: TGCGCCAGCAGCCAAGAGGCGGGTTGGGGGGGGCGAGATGAAAAACTGTTTTTT
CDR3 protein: CASSQEAGWGGRDEKLFF

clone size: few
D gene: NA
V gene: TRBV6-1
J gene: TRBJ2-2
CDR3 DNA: TGTGCCAGCCTCAGGACGGTGAACACCGGGGAGCTGTTTTTT
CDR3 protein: CASLRTVNTGELFF

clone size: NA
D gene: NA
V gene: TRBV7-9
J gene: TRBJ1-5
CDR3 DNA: TGTGCCAGCAGCTTATTACCGGGACCAGATCAGCCCCAGCATTTT
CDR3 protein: CASSLLPGPDQPQHF

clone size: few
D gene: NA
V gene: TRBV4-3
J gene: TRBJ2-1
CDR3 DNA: TGCGCCAGCAGCCAAGGTAGCCTAGCTGGAAATGAGCAGTTCTTC
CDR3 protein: CASSQGSLAGNEQFF

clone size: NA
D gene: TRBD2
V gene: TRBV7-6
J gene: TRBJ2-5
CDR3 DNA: TGTGCCAGCAGCTTCCTACCCCTAGCGGGGCTCAAGTTC
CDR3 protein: CASSFLPLAGLKF

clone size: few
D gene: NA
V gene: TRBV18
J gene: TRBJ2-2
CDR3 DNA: TGTGCCAGCTCACCAGGGGCGACTAACACCGGGGAGCTGTTTTTT
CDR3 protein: CASSPGATNTGELFF

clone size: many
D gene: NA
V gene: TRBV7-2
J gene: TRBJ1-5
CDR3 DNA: TGTGCCAGCAGCTTCGACCCAAACGGCCAGCCCCAGCATTTT
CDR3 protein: CASSFDPNGQPQHF

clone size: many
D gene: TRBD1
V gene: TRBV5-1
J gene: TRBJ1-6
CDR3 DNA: TGCGCCAGCAGCTTGGGGACAGGATCAAATTCACCCCTCCACTTT
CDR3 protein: CASSLGTGSNSPLHF

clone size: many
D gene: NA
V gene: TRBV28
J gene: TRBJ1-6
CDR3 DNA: TGTGCCAGCAGTTTAAGCCCCCAGGGTAGGGATTCACCCCTCCACTTT
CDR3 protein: CASSLSPQGRDSPLHF

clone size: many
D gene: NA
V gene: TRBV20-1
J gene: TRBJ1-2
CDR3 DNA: TGCAGTGCTAGAGATTCGGGGGGATCTGGTGGCTACACCTTC
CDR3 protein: CSARDSGGSGGYTF

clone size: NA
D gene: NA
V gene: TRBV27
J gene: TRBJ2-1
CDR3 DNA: TGTGCCAGCAGTTTATACAGGGAGGCCTACAATGAGCAGTTCTTC
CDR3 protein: CASSLYREAYNEQFF

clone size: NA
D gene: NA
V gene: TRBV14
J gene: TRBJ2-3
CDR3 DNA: TGTGCCAGCAGCCTTACAATGTTTAGCACAGATACGCAGTATTTT
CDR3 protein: CASSLTMFSTDTQYF

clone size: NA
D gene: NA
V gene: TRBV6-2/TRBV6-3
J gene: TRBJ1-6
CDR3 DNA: TGTGCCAGCAGTCACCCAGAGCTGAATTCACCCCTCCACTTT
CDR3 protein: CASSHPELNSPLHF

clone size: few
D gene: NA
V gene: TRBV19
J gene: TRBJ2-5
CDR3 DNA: TGTGCCAGTAGCACCGCCCTCCCCATGGCAGGGGAAGGGACCCAGTACTTC
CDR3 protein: CASSTALPMAGEGTQYF

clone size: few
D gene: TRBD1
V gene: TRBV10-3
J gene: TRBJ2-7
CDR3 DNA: TGTGCCATCATTTACCGGGGACAGGGTGTATGGAAAGCGGGAAGCCGATACTTC
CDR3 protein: CAIIYRGQGVWKAGSRYF

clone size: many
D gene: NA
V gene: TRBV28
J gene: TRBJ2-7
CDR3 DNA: TGTGCCAGCAGTTTCGGCAGGACCTACGAGCAGTACTTC
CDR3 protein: CASSFGRTYEQYF

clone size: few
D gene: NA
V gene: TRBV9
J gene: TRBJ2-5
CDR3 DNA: TGTGCCAGCAGCGTATCCCTGGGGGGATCATCAGGGGAGACCCAGTACTTC
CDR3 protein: CASSVSLGGSSGETQYF